The T cell receptor beta chain under discussion was sequenced for a study of shared clonotypes between healthy human individuals. Using immunoSEQ multiplex PCR, the repertoire was profiled, and TCRdb retains in-frame clones only, with some absent. The sample holds millions of clones, more than 80% seen once. Study conclusions and caveats: Investigators collected only blood, and repertoires in tissues likely differ.

A word on this clone: The antigen is not known. Other DNA sequences in the same sample also yield this CDR3.

This CDR3 comprises 15 residues. V lost 0 bases and J 2 bases, leaving 9 bases between the germline ends. Germline V lookup: CDR1 SGHNT, CDR2 YENEEA. The rearrangement joins TRBV11-3 to TRBJ2-3; D possibly corresponds to TRBD2 (6 bases). Material: naive CD4+ T cells sorted from blood. Stated subset: CD45RA+ positively selected. This TCR derives from a man aged 18 to 30 in good health. CDR3 region: CASSLEGRDTDTQYF. CDR3 DNA sequence: TGTGCCAGCAGCTTAGAAGGGCGGGACACAGATACGCAGTATTTT.